These T cell receptor beta chains were read from a single sample in a study of T cells expressing NK-cell markers. One entry per CDR3 protein, without DNA, is what TCRdb gives after re-calling the 5' RACE reads. In all, the sample yields under 600,000 distinct CDR3 sequences. The sequencing sample was made of blood T cells: a sorted CD56 or NKG2C T cell subset, CD4+ or CD8+ T cells, or bulk PBMC T cells (not recorded which). All receptors derive from a woman aged 45-65 years in good health. The CDR3 runs from the conserved cysteine through the conserved F or W.

V,J,CDR3
TRBV24-1,TRBJ2-2,CATSRRGVGELFF
TRBV28,TRBJ2-2,CASRTRQGNTGELFF
TRBV20-1,TRBJ2-3,CSARDGQTVDTQYF
TRBV29-1,TRBJ1-1,CSVDITGVGTEAFF
TRBV14,TRBJ2-2,CASSPGSPTFVGELFF
TRBV11-3,TRBJ2-1,CASSPYRSSYNEQFF
TRBV27,TRBJ2-1,CARGGGISYNEQFF
TRBV12-3/TRBV12-4,TRBJ1-5,CASSFGRGINQPQHF
TRBV15,TRBJ2-7,CATSRGSGLGYEQYF
TRBV14,TRBJ2-1,CASSRAVQLRASEQFF
TRBV24-1,TRBJ2-3,CATSLSSSGTQYF
TRBV27,TRBJ2-3,CASSVSGTPRTDTQYF
TRBV24-1,TRBJ1-3,CATRPGQGAGNTIYF
TRBV11-3,TRBJ2-3,CASSLGREITDTQYF
TRBV6-1,TRBJ2-1,CASKATNNEQFF
TRBV12-3/TRBV12-4,TRBJ2-4,CASSLMVNRGTKNIQYF
TRBV29-1,TRBJ2-3,CSVRGGVDRGDTQYF
TRBV6-6,TRBJ2-5,CASNPRAGQTQYF
TRBV10-2,TRBJ2-5,CASRPGLAGTYETQYF
TRBV24-1,TRBJ1-5,CATSDLSGDQPQHF
TRBV4-1,TRBJ2-5,CASSHGTGGTGTQYF
TRBV5-1,TRBJ1-1,CASSLDSNLMNTEAFF
TRBV6-6,TRBJ1-2,CASSYSGLPGQGSYGYTF
TRBV12-3/TRBV12-4,TRBJ1-3,CASSLATGVSGNTIYF
TRBV28,TRBJ2-1,CASSLASDRADSYNEQFF
TRBV11-3,TRBJ2-3,CASSRSGDTDTQYF
TRBV19,TRBJ2-1,CASSTSEVVQFF
TRBV6-2/TRBV6-3,TRBJ1-5,CASSRTVLANQPQHF
TRBV7-8,TRBJ2-1,CASSFVTSHEQFF
TRBV20-1,TRBJ2-3,CSARDSSVPDTQYF
TRBV28,TRBJ2-1,CASQLQALAGGKQFF
TRBV20-1,TRBJ1-2,CSASKGTSYTF
TRBV5-4,TRBJ1-2,CASSPVGERSYGYTF
TRBV6-5,TRBJ1-3,CASLPLGGNTIYF
TRBV12-5,TRBJ1-1,CASGLSMMNTEAFF
TRBV15,TRBJ2-1,CATSRNTGYNEQFF
TRBV5-1,TRBJ2-3,CASSLASRETDTQYF
TRBV5-1,TRBJ2-2,CASSYQTITNTGELFF
TRBV9,TRBJ1-1,CASSGGGRMNTEAFF
TRBV6-1,TRBJ2-7,CASSSYTGGVYEQYF
TRBV20-1,TRBJ2-3,CSARGGTAGQDTQYF
TRBV15,TRBJ1-1,CATSVGGPTEAFF
TRBV12-3/TRBV12-4,TRBJ2-1,CASRLTSTGYNEQFF
TRBV4-1,TRBJ2-3,CASSHLPGQGALDTQYF
TRBV19,TRBJ2-2,CASSILPGQGVTGELFF
TRBV7-9,TRBJ2-5,CASSLFAGRYRETQYF